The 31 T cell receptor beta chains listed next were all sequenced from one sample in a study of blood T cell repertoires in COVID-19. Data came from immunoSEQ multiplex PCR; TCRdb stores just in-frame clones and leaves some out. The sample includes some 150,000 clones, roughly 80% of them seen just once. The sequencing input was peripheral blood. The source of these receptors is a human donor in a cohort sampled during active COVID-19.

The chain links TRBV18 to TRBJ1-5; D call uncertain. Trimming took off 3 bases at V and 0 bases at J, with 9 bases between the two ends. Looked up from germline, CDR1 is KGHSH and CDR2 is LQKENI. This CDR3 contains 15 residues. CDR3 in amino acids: CASSPGSGSNQPQHF. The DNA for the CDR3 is TGTGCCAGCTCACCCGGGAGCGGTAGCAATCAGCCCCAGCATTTT. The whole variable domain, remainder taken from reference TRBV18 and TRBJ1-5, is NAGVMQNPRHLVRRRGQEARLRCSPMKGHSHVYWYRQLPEEGLKFMVYLQKENIIDESGMPKERFSAEFPKEGPSILRIQQVVRGDSAAYFCASSPGSGSNQPQHFGDGTRLSIL.

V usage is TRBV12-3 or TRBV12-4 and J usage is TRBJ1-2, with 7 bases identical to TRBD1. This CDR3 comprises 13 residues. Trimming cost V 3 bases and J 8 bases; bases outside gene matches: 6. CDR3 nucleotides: TGTGCCAGCAGTTTCGGGCAGGGGGTGGGCTACACCTTC. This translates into CASSFGQGVGYTF.

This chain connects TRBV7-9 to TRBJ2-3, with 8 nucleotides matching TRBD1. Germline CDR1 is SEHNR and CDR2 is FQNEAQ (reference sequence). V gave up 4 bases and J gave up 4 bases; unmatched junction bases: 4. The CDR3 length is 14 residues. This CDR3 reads CASSSTGAADTQYF. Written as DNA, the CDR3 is TGTGCCAGCAGCTCGACAGGGGCGGCAGATACGCAGTATTTT.

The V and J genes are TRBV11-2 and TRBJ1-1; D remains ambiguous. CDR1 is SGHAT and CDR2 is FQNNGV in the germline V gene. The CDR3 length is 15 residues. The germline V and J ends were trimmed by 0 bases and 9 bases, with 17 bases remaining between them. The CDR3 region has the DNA TGTGCCAGCAGCTTAGATGGCGGGTCCCCCCCGAAAGCTTTCTTT. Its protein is CASSLDGGSPPKAFF. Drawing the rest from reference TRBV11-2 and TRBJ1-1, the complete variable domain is EAGVAQSPRYKIIEKRQSVAFWCNPISGHATLYWYQQILGQGPKLLIQFQNNGVVDDSQLPKDRFSAERLKGVDSTLKIQPAKLEDSAVYLCASSLDGGSPPKAFFGQGTRLTVV.

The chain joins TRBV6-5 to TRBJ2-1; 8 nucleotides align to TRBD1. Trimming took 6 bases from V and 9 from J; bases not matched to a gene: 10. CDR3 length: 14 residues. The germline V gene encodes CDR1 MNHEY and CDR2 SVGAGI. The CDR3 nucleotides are TGTGCCAGCAGGACCCCTCAGGGGGCAGGTGAGCAGTTCTTC. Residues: CASRTPQGAGEQFF.

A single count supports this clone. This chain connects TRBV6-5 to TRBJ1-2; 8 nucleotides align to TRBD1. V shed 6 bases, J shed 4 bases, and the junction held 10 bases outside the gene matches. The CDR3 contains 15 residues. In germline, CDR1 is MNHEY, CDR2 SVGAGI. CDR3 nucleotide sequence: TGTGCCAGCAGCGCCGGGACAGGAGGCACCTATGGCTACACCTTC. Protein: CASSAGTGGTYGYTF.

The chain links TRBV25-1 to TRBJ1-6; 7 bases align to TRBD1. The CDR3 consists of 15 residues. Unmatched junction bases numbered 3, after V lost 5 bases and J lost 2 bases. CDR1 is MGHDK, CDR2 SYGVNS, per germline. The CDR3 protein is CASSMGTAYNSPLHF. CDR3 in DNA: TGTGCCAGCAGTATGGGGACAGCCTATAATTCACCCCTCCACTTT.

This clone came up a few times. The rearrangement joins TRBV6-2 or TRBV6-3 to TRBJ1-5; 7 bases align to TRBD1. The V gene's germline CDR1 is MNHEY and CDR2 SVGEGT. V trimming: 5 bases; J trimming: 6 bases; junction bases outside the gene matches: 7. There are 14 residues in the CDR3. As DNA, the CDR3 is TGTGCCAGCAGTCGGGACAGCTCAGGTCAGCCCCAGCATTTT. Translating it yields CASSRDSSGQPQHF.

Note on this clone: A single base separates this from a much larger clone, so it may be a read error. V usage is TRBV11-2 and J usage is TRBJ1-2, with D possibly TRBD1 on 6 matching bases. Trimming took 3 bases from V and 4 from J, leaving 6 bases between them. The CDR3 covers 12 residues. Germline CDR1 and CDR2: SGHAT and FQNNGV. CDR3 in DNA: TGTGCCAGCAGCTTGACAGGCTATGGCTACACCTTC. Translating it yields CASSLTGYGYTF.

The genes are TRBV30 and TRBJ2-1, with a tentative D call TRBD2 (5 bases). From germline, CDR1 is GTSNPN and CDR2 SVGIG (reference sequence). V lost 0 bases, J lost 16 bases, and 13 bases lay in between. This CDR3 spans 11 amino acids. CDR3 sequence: CAWSVQRDGFF. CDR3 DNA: TGTGCCTGGAGTGTACAACGGGATGGATTCTTC.

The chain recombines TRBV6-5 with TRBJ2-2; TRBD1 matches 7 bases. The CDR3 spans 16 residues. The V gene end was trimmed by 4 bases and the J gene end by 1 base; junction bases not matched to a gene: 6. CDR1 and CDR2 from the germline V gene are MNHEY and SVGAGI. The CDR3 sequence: CASSSPGTVNTGELFF. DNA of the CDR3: TGTGCCAGCAGTTCCCCCGGGACAGTGAACACCGGGGAGCTGTTTTTT.

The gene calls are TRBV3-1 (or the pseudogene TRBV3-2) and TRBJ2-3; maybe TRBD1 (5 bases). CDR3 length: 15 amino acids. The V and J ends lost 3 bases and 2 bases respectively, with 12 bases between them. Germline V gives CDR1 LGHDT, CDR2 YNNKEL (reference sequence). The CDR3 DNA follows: TGTGCCAGCAGCCAGCAACACAGGATCACAGATACGCAGTATTTT. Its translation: CASSQQHRITDTQYF.

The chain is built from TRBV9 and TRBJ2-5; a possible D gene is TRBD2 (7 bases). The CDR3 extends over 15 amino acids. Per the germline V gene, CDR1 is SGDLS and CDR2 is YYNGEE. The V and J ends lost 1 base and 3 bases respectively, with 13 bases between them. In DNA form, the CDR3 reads TGTGCCAGCAGCGTATCGGGGGGCCGGGAAGAGACCCAGTACTTC. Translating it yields CASSVSGGREETQYF.

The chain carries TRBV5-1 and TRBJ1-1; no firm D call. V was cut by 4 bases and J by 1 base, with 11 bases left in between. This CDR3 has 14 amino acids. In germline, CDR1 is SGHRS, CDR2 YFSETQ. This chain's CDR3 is CASSPQSENTEAFF. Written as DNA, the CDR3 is TGCGCCAGCAGCCCTCAGTCAGAGAACACTGAAGCTTTCTTT.

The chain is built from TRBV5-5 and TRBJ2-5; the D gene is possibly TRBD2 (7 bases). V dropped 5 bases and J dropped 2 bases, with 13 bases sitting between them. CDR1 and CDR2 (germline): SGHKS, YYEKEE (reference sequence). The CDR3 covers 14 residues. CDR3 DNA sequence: TGTGCCAGCAGTAAGGGGGGGTTGCAAGAGACCCAGTACTTC. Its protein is CASSKGGLQETQYF.

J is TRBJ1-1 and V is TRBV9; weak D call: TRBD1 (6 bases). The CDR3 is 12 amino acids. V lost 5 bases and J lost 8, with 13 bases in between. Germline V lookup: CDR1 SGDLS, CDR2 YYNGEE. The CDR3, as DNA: TGTGCCAGCAGTGAGGGAGGGACAGAAGCTTTCTTT. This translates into CASSEGGTEAFF.

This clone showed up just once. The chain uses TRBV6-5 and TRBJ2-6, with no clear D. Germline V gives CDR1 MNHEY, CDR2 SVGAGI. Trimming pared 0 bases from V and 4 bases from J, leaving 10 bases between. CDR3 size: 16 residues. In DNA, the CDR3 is TGTGCCAGCAGTTACTCGATGGTGGCCGGGGCCAACGTCCTGACTTTC. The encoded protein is CASSYSMVAGANVLTF.

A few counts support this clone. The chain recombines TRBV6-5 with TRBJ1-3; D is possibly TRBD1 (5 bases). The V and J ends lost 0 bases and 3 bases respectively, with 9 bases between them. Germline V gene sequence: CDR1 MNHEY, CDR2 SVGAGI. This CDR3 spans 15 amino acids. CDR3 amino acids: CASSYSSRDGNTIYF. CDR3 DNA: TGTGCCAGCAGTTACTCGAGCAGGGATGGAAACACCATATATTTT.

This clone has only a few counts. CDR3 in DNA: TGTGCCAGCAGCGTCGACAGCTACAATGAGCAGTTCTTC. Translation gives CASSVDSYNEQFF. The V call is TRBV11-3, the J call TRBJ2-1, with D maybe TRBD1 (5 bases). V lost 5 bases to trimming and J lost 3 bases, with 8 bases between them. CDR1 SGHNT and CDR2 YENEEA come from the germline V gene. The CDR3 loop spans 13 amino acids. Supplemented by reference TRBV11-3 and TRBJ2-1, the full variable domain reads EAGVVQSPRYKIIEKKQPVAFWCNPISGHNTLYWYLQNLGQGPELLIRYENEEAVDDSQLPKDRFSAERLKGVDSTLKIQPAELGDSAVYLCASSVDSYNEQFFGPGTRLTVL.

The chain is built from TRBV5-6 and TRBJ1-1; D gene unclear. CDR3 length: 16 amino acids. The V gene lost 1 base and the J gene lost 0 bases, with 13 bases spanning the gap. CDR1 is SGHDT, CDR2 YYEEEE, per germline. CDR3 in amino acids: CASSLISTYMNTEAFF. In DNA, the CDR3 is TGTGCCAGCAGCTTGATTTCGACATACATGAACACTGAAGCTTTCTTT.

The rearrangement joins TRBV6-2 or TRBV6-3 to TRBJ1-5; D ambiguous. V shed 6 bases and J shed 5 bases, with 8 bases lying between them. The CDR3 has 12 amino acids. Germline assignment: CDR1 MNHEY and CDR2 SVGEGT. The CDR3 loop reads CASSELYQPQHF. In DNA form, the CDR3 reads TGTGCCAGCAGCGAGTTATATCAGCCCCAGCATTTT.

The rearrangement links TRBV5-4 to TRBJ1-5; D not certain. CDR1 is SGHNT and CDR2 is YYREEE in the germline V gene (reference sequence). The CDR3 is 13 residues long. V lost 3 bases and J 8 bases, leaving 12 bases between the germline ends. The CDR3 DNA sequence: TGTGCCAGCAGCTCTAGACCCAACGAGCCCCAGCATTTT. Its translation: CASSSRPNEPQHF.

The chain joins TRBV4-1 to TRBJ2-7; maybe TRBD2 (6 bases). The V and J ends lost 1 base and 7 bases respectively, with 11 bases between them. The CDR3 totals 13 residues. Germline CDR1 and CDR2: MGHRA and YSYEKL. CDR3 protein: CASSQGVGGEQYF. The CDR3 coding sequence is TGCGCCAGCAGCCAAGGGGTGGGAGGAGAGCAGTACTTC.

CDR3 sequence reads: CASSRDRGYNEQFF. In nucleotides, the CDR3 is TGTGCCAGCAGTAGGGACAGGGGTTACAATGAGCAGTTCTTC. The rearrangement joins TRBV27 to TRBJ2-1; TRBD1 agrees at 10 bases. V gave up 5 bases and J gave up 4 bases; unmatched junction bases: 2. The germline CDR1 and CDR2 sequences are MNHEY and SMNVEV (reference sequence). CDR3 length: 14 amino acids.

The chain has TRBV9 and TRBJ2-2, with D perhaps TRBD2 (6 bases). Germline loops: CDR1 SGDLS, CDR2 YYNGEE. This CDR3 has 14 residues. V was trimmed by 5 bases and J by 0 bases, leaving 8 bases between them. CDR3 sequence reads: CASRAGTNTGELFF. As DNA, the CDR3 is TGTGCCAGCAGGGCGGGGACGAACACCGGGGAGCTGTTTTTT.

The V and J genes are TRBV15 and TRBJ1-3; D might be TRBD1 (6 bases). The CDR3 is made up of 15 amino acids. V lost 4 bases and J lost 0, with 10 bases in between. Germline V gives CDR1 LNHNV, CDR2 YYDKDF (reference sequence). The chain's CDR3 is CATSTGQLSGNTIYF. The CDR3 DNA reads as TGTGCCACCAGCACCGGACAGCTCTCTGGAAACACCATATATTTT.

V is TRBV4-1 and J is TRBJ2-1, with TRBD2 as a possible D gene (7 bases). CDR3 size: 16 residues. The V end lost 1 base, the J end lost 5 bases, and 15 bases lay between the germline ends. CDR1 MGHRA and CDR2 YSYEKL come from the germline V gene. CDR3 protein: CASSQVGGGANNEQFF. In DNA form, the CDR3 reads TGCGCCAGCAGCCAAGTAGGGGGGGGAGCAAACAATGAGCAGTTCTTC.

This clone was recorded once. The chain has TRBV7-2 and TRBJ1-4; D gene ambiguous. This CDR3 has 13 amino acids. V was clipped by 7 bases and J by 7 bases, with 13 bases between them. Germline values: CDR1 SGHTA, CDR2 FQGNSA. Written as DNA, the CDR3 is TGTGCCAGCAACCCGGTGGTCGGTGAAAAACTGTTTTTT. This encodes CASNPVVGEKLFF.

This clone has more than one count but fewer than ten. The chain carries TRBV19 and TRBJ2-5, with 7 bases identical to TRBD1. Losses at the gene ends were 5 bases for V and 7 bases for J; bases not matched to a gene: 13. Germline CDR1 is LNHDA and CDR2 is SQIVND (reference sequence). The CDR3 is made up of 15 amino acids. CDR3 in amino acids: CASSPYRQGEWTQYF. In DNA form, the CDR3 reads TGTGCCAGTAGTCCATACAGACAGGGAGAATGGACCCAGTACTTC.

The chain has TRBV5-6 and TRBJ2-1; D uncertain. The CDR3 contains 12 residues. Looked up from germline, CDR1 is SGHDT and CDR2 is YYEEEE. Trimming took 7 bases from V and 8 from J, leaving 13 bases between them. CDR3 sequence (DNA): TGTGCCAGCGGCCGCAGGTCGCATGAGCAGTTCTTC. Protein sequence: CASGRRSHEQFF. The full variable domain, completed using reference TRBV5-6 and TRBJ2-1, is DAGVTQSPTHLIKTRGQQVTLRCSPKSGHDTVSWYQQALGQGPQFIFQYYEEEERQRGNFPDRFSGHQFPNYSSELNVNALLLGDSALYLCASGRRSHEQFFGPGTRLTVL.

CDR3 in DNA: TGTGCCAGCAGCTTGGGGACAGGGTATGATGAGCAGTTCTTC. Its translation is CASSLGTGYDEQFF. This rearrangement joins TRBV7-9 to TRBJ2-1, with 9 positions matching TRBD1. CDR3 length equals 14 residues. V shed 3 bases and J 8 bases; nucleotides not matched to a gene: 5. The germline V gene has CDR1 SEHNR and CDR2 FQNEAQ (reference sequence).